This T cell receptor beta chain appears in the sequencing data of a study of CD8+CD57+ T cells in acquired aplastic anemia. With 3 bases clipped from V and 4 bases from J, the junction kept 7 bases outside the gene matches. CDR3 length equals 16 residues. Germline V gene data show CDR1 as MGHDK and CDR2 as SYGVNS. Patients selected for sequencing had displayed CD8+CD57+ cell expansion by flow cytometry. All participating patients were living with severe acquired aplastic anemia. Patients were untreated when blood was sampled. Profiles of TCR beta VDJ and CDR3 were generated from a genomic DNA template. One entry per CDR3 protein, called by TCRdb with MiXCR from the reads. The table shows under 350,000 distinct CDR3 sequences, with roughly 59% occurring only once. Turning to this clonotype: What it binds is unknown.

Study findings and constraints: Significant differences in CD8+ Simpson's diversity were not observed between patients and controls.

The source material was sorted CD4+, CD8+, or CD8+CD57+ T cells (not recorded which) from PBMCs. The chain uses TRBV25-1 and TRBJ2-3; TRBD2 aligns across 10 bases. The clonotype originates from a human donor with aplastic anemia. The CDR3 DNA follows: TGTGCCAGCAGTGATCCAAGCGGGAGGGCCCCAGATACGCAGTATTTT. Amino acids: CASSDPSGRAPDTQYF. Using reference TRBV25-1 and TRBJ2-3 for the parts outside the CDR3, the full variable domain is EADIYQTPRYLVIGTGKKITLECSQTMGHDKMYWYQQDPGMELHLIHYSYGVNSTEKGDLSSESTVSRIRTEHFPLTLESARPSHTSQYLCASSDPSGRAPDTQYFGPGTRLTVL.